This TCR beta chain originates from a study of Ad26.COV2.S vaccination and SARS-CoV-2 variants. Regarding treatment: some 20 received Ad26.COV2.S at low or high dose, single or two shots; roughly five received placebo; per-sample allocation not given. Sampling happened 63 days after the first vaccine or placebo injection. Boston hosted the donor, who was an adult aged 18-55 years. As regards this clone: Its antigen remains unknown. Other DNA sequences in the sample encode the same CDR3.

Some clones are missing from TCRdb's copy, which holds only in-frame ones; the method was immunoSEQ multiplex PCR. The table shows 380,000 or so clones, with about 85% occurring only once. Looked up from germline, CDR1 is DFQATT and CDR2 is SNEGSKA (reference sequence). Trimming cost V 0 bases and J 5 bases, with 4 bases left between them. The CDR3 has 11 amino acids. Study observations and caveats: In TCR breadth and depth analyses, total T cell responses may have been underestimated. With respect to non-spike TCR breadth, vaccine and placebo recipients were similar. Spike-specific CD8+ and CD4+ T cell responses reportedly showed substantial breadth after vaccination.

This specimen was peripheral blood, taken in a trial of Ad26.COV2.S vaccine versus placebo. The receptor was isolated from a person between 18 and 60 years old who received the Ad26.COV2.S COVID-19 vaccine or a placebo. The chain uses TRBV20-1 and TRBJ1-1; D ambiguous. CDR3 in amino acids: CSAREGTEAFF. The CDR3 nucleotides read TGCAGTGCTAGAGAGGGGACTGAAGCTTTCTTT.